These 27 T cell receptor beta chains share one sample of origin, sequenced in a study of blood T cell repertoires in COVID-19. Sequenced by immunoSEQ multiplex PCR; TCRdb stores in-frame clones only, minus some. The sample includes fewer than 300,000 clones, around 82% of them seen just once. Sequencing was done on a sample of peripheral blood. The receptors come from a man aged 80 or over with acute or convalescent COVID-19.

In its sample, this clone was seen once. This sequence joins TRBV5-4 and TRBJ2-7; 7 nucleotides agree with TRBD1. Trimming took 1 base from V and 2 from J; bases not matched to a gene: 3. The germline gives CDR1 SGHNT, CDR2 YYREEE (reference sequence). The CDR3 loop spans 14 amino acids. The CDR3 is CASSLRQGAYEQYF. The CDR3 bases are TGTGCCAGCAGCTTGCGGCAGGGGGCCTACGAGCAGTACTTC.

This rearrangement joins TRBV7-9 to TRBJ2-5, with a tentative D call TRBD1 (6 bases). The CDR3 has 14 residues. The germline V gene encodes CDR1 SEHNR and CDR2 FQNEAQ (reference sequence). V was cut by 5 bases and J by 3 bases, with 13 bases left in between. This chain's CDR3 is CASSPGTYEETQYF. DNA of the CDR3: TGTGCCAGCAGCCCCGGGACATATGAAGAGACCCAGTACTTC.

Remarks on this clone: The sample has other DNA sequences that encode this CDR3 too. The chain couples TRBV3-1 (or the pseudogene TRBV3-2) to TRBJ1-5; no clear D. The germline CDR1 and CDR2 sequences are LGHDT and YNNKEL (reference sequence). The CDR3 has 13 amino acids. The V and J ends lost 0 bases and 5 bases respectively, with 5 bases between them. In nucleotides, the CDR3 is TGTGCCAGCAGCCAAGATCTCTATCAGCCCCAGCATTTT. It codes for CASSQDLYQPQHF.

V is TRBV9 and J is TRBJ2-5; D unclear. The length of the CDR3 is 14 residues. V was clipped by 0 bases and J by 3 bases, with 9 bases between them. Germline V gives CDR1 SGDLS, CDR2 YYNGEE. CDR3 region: CASSVGGREETQYF. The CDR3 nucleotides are TGTGCCAGCAGCGTAGGAGGCAGAGAAGAGACCCAGTACTTC.

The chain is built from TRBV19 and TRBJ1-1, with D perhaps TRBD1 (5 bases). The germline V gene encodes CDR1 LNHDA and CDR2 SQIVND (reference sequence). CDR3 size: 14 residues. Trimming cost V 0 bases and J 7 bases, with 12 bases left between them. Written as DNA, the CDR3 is TGTGCCAGTAGTATAGATCGGGGGACGGTTGAAGCTTTCTTT. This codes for CASSIDRGTVEAFF.

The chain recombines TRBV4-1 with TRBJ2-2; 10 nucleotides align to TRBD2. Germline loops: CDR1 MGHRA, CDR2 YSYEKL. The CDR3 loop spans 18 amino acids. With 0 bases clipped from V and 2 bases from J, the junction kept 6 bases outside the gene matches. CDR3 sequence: CASSQELASGGNTGELFF. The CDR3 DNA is TGCGCCAGCAGCCAAGAGCTTGCTAGCGGGGGTAACACCGGGGAGCTGTTTTTT.

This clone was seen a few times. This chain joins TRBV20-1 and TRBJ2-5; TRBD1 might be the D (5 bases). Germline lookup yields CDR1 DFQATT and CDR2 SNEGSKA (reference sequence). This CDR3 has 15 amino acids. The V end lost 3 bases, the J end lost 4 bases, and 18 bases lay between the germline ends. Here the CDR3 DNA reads TGCAGTGCTAGTAAGGCTCAGGGTGGTAGAGAGACCCAGTACTTC. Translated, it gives CSASKAQGGRETQYF.

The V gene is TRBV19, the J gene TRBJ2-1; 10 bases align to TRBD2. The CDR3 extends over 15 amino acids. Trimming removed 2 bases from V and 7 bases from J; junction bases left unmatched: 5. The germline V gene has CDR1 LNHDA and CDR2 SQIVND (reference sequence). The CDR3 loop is CASSISSGGRNEQFF. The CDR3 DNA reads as TGTGCCAGTAGTATATCTAGCGGGGGTAGGAATGAGCAGTTCTTC. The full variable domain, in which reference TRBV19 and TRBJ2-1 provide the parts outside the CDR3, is DGGITQSPKYLFRKEGQNVTLSCEQNLNHDAMYWYRQDPGQGLRLIYYSQIVNDFQKGDIAEGYSVSREKKESFPLTVTSAQKNPTAFYLCASSISSGGRNEQFFGPGTRLTVL.

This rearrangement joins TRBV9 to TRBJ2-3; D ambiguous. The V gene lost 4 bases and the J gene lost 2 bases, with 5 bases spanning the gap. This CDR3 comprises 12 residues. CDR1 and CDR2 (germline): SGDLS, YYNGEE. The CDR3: CASSIITDTQYF. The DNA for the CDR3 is TGTGCCAGCAGCATCATCACAGATACGCAGTATTTT.

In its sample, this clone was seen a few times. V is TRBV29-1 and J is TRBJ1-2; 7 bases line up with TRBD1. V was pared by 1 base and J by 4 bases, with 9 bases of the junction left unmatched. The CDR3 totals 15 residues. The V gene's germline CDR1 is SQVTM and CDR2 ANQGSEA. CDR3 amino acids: CSVEGEPGGLYGYTF. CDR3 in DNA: TGCAGCGTTGAAGGGGAGCCAGGGGGGCTCTATGGCTACACCTTC.

The CDR3 sequence: CASSSTSGGTGELFF. CDR3 coding DNA: TGCGCCAGCAGCAGCACTAGCGGGGGGACCGGGGAGCTGTTTTTT. V and J are TRBV5-1 and TRBJ2-2; 12 positions match TRBD2. V trimming: 4 bases; J trimming: 5 bases; junction bases outside the gene matches: 3. From germline, CDR1 is SGHRS and CDR2 YFSETQ. This CDR3 has 15 residues.

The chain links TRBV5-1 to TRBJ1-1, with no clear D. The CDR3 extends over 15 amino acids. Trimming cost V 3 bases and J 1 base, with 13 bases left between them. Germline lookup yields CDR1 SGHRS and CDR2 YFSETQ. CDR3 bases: TGCGCCAGCAGCTCGATTGGCGGGGAGAACACTGAAGCTTTCTTT. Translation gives CASSSIGGENTEAFF.

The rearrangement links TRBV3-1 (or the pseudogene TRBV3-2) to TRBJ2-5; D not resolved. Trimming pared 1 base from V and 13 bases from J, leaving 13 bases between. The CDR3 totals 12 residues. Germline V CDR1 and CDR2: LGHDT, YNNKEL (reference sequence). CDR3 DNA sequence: TGTGCCAGCAGCCAAGTGGCAGACTGGCGGTACTTC. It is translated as CASSQVADWRYF.

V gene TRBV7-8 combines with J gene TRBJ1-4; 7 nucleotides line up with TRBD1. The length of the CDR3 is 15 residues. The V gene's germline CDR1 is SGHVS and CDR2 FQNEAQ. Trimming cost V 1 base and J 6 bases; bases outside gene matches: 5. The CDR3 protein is CASSLEQGFDEKLFF. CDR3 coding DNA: TGTGCCAGCAGCTTAGAACAGGGGTTTGATGAAAAACTGTTTTTT.

The CDR3 DNA is TGTGCCAGCAGTGATCCCCGGGGGAAAAACACTGAAGCTTTCTTT. Its protein is CASSDPRGKNTEAFF. The chain is built from TRBV25-1 and TRBJ1-1; maybe TRBD1 (5 bases). This CDR3 comprises 15 residues. V gave up 3 bases and J gave up 2 bases, with 13 bases separating them. Germline CDR1 MGHDK, CDR2 SYGVNS.

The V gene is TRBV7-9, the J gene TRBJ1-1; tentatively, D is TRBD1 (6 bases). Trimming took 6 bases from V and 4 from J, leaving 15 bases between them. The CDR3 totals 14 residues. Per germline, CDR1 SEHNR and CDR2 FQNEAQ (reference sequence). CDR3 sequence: CASRLTQGSTEAFF. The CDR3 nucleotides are TGTGCCAGCAGACTAACACAGGGAAGCACTGAAGCTTTCTTT.

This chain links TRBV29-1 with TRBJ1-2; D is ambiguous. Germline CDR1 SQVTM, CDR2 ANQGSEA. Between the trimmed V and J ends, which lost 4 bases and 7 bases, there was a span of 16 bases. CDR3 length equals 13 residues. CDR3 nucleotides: TGCAGCGTTGCCCCGGGCGGGCGGCTTGGCTACACCTTC. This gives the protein CSVAPGGRLGYTF.

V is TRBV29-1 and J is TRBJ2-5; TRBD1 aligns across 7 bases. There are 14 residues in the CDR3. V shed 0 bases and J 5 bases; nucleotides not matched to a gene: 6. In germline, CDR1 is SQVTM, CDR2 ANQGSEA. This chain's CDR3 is CSVEDAGRGETQYF. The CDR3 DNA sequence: TGCAGCGTTGAAGATGCGGGCAGGGGGGAGACCCAGTACTTC.

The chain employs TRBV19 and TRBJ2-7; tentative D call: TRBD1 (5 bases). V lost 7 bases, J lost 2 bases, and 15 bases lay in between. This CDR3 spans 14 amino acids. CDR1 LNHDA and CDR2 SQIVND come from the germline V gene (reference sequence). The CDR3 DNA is TGTGCCAGTACCCCCAGCGACAGAACCTACGAGCAGTACTTC. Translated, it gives CASTPSDRTYEQYF.

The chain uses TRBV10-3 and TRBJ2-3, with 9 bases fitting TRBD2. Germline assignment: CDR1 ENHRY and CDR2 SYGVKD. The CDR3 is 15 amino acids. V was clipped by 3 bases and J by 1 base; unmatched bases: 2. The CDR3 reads CAISDTSGRTDTQYF. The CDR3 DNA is TGTGCCATCAGTGACACTAGCGGGCGCACAGATACGCAGTATTTT.

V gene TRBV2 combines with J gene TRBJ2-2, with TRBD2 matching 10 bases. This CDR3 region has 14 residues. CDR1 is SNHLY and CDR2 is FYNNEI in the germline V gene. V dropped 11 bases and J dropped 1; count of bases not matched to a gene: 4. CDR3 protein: CACRTSGNTGELFF. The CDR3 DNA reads TGTGCCTGCCGGACTAGCGGGAACACCGGGGAGCTGTTTTTT. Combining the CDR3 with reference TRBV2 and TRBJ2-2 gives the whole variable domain EPEVTQTPSHQVTQMGQEVILRCVPISNHLYFYWYRQILGQKVEFLVSFYNNEISEKSEIFDDQFSVERPDGSNFTLKIRSTKLEDSAMYFCACRTSGNTGELFFGEGSRLTVL.

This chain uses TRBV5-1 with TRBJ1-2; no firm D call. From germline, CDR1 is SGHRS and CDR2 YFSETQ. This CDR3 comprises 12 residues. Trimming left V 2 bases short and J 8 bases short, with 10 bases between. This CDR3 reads CASSLEGVGYTF. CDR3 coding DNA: TGCGCCAGCAGCTTAGAGGGTGTGGGCTACACCTTC.

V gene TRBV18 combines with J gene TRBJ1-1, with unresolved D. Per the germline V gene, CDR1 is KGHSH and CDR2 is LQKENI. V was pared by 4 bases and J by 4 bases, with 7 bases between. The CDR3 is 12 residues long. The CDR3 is CASSREGTEAFF. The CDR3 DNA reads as TGTGCCAGCTCACGGGAGGGCACTGAAGCTTTCTTT.

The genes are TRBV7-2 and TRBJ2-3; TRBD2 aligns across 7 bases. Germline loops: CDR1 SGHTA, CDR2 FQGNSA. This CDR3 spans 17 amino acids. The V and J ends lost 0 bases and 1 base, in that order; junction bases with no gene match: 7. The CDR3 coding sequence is TGTGCCAGCAGCTTAGCGGGAGCGGGGCGGGGCACAGATACGCAGTATTTT. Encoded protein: CASSLAGAGRGTDTQYF.

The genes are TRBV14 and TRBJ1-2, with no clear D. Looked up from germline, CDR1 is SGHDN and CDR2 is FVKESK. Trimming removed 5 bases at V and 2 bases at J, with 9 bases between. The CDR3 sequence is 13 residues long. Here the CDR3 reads CASSYQRNYGYTF. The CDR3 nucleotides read TGTGCCAGCAGCTACCAGAGGAACTATGGCTACACCTTC.

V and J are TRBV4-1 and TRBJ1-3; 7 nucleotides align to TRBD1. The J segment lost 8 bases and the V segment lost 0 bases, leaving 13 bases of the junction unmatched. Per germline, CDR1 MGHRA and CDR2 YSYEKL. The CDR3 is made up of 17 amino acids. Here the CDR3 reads CASSQDTEGAKEHTIYF. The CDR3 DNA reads TGCGCCAGCAGCCAAGATACAGAGGGGGCGAAGGAGCACACCATATATTTT.

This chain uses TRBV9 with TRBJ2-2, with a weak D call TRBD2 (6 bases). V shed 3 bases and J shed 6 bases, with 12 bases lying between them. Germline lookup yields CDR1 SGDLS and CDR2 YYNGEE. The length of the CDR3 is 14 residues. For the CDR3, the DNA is TGTGCCAGCAGCGAGGGGACTTCCCCCGGGGAGCTGTTTTTT. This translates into CASSEGTSPGELFF. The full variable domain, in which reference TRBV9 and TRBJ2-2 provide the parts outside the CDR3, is DSGVTQTPKHLITATGQRVTLRCSPRSGDLSVYWYQQSLDQGLQFLIQYYNGEERAKGNILERFSAQQFPDLHSELNLSSLELGDSALYFCASSEGTSPGELFFGEGSRLTVL.